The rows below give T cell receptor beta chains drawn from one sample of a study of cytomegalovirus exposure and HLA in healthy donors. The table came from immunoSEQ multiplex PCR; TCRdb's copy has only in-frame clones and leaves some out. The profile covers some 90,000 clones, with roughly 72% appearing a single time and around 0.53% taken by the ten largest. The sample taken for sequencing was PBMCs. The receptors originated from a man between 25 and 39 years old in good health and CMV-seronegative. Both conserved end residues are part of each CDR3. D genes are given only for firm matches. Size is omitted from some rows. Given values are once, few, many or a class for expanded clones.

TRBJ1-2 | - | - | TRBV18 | CASSPLEGGYTF | TGTGCCAGCTCACCTTTGGAGGGGGGCTACACCTTC
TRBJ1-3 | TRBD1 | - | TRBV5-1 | CASRDGTVSGNTIYF | TGCGCCAGCAGAGACGGGACAGTCTCAGGAAACACCATATATTTT
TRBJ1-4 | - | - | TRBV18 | CASSLTGFDGKLFF | TGTGCCAGCTCACTAACAGGGTTCGATGGGAAACTGTTTTTT
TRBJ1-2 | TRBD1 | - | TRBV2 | CASSVRTGEGLYGYTF | TGTGCCAGCAGTGTACGGACAGGGGAAGGGCTTTATGGCTACACCTTC
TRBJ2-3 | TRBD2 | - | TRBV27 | CASSFGTSGMDTQYF | TGTGCCAGCAGTTTCGGGACTAGCGGGATGGATACGCAGTATTTT
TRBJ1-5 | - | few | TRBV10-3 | CAISDETVGQPQHF | TGTGCCATCAGTGATGAGACAGTCGGTCAGCCCCAGCATTTT
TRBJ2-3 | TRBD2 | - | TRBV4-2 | CASSVRTSGGTGSTDTQYF | TGTGCCAGCAGCGTGCGCACTAGCGGGGGGACTGGTAGCACAGATACGCAGTATTTT
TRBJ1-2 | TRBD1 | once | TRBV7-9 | CASSDRDRGGSGYTF | TGTGCCAGCAGCGACCGGGACAGGGGGGGATCGGGCTACACCTTC
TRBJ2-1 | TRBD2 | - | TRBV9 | CASSVGGRGYNEQFF | TGTGCCAGCAGCGTAGGCGGGAGGGGGTACAATGAGCAGTTCTTC
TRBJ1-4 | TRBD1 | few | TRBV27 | CASSFGQGKKLFF | TGTGCCAGCAGTTTCGGACAGGGTAAAAAACTGTTTTTT
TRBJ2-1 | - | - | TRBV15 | CATSRDPERPNEQFF | TGTGCCACCAGCAGAGATCCGGAGCGGCCCAATGAGCAGTTCTTC
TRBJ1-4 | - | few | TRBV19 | CASSSTSGEKLFF | TGTGCCAGTAGTTCCACATCGGGTGAAAAACTGTTTTTT
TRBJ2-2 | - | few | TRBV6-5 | CASSYSRGGTGELFF | TGTGCCAGCAGTTACTCTCGAGGGGGAACCGGGGAGCTGTTTTTT
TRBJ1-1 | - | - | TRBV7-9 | CASSLRRRDEAFF | TGTGCCAGCAGCCTCCGACGGAGAGATGAAGCTTTCTTT